Detailed here is one T cell receptor beta chain. Amplification used 60 Vbeta primers and 13 Jbeta primers. TCRdb keeps only in-frame clones here, not all; method: immunoSEQ multiplex PCR. The sample holds around 160,000 clones, approximately 85% seen once. Trimming stripped 4 bases from V and 3 bases from J, with 16 bases between. This CDR3 contains 15 residues. The germline gives CDR1 SGDLS, CDR2 YYNGEE. This sample is drawn from a study of cytomegalovirus exposure and HLA in healthy donors. The material sequenced was PBMCs. This TCR derives from a young man in good health and CMV-seropositive. This chain links TRBV9 with TRBJ1-1; D gene uncertain. CDR3 in amino acids: CASSKDEGAYTEAFF. Written as DNA, the CDR3 is TGTGCCAGCAGCAAAGACGAGGGCGCGTACACTGAAGCTTTCTTT.